This T cell receptor beta chain appears in the sequencing data of a study of blood T cells in healthy people across ages. Study outcomes and limitations: Investigators treated diversity estimates from one million T cells as underestimates.

In regard to this clonotype: Its antigen is not identified.

Roughly 10 milliliters of peripheral blood were drawn from each donor. Isolation of PBMCs gave at least 7 million cells per sample. The CDR3 has 12 amino acids. The ends were cut back, 6 bases at V and 8 bases at J, with 13 bases in the middle. Then a second PCR, running roughly 7 to 12 cycles, was carried out with a sample-barcoded 5' primer and a J-beta primer mix. TCRdb re-derived calls from the 5' RACE reads in MiXCR, one entry per CDR3 protein. Of 1.5 million to 2 million distinct CDR3 sequences in the sample, about 39% are singletons; the top ten hold roughly 24%. This chain links TRBV12-3 or TRBV12-4 with TRBJ1-2; D is perhaps TRBD1 (6 bases). Sequencing was performed on blood. The clonotype comes from a human donor in good health. This chain's CDR3 is CASSSRQDGYTF. For the CDR3, the DNA is TGTGCCAGCAGCTCCCGACAGGACGGCTACACCTTC.